This record looks at one T cell receptor beta chain sequence and its context. The target antigen is unknown. This sample was taken from a study of regulatory T cells in long-lasting Graves disease. Study-level results: It was in persistent disease that TRBV28, TRBJ1-2 and TRBJ2-5 were favored.

CDR1 is LGHNA and CDR2 is YNFKEQ in the germline V gene. Trimming shortened V by 0 bases and J by 4 bases, and 15 bases separated the two germline ends. The length of the CDR3 is 16 residues. Stated time point: newly diagnosed GD, antithyroid drugs for less than 3 months. Construction of the TCR library relied on RNA isolated from PBMCs. Clinicians diagnosed Graves' disease using American Thyroid Association guidelines. Nine milliliters of peripheral blood were drawn into EDTA tubes. For TCR beta, libraries came from iRepertoire HTBI primers and Arm-PCR of CDR3 regions. As originally analysed: Gene usage covered 62 TRBV and 13 to 15 TRBJ segments. MiXCR was run by TCRdb on the multiplex PCR reads, yielding one entry per CDR3 protein. The V and J calls were determined by TCRdb, not by the authors. The sample has a few hundred thousand distinct CDR3 sequences, 15% to 20% seen once. Separately, the same data were catalogued under a study of T cells in Graves' hyperthyroidism and ophthalmopathy.

The V gene is TRBV4-2, the J gene TRBJ2-5; D is perhaps TRBD2 (5 bases). The TCR comes from a young woman with Graves disease. The sequencing here drew on peripheral blood mononuclear cells (PBMCs), taken at new diagnosis, from a patient treated with antithyroid drugs. The CDR3 bases are TGTGCCAGCAGCCAAGAGGTTTTAGCGTCTGCAGAGACCCAGTACTTC. It codes for CASSQEVLASAETQYF.